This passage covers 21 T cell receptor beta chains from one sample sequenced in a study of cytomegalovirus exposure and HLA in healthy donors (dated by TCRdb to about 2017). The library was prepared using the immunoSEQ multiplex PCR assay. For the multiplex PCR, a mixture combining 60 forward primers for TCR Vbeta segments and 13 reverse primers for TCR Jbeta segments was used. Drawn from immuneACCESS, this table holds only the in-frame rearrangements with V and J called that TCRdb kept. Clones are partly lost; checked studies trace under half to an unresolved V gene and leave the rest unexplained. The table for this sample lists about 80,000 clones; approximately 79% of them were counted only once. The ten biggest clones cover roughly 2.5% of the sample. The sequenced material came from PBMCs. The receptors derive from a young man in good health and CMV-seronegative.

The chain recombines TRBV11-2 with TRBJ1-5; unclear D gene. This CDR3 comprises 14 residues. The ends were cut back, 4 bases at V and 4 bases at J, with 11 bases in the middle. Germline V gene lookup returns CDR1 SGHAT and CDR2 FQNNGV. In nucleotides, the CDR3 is TGTGCCAGCAGCTCCGGGGTTCGGAATCAGCCCCAGCATTTT. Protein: CASSSGVRNQPQHF.

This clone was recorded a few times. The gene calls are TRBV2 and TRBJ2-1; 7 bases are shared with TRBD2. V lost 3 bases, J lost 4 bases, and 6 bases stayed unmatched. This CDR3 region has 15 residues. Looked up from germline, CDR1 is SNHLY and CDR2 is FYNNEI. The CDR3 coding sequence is TGTGCCAGCAGTGAGCGGGAGCCGGTTTACAATGAGCAGTTCTTC. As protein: CASSEREPVYNEQFF.

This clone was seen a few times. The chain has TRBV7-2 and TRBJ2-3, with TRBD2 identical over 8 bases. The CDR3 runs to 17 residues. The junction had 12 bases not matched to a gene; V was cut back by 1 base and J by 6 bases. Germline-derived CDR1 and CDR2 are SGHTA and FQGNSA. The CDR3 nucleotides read TGTGCCAGCAGCTTAGATTCCGGGGGGGCTTCTGGGGATACGCAGTATTTT. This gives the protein CASSLDSGGASGDTQYF.

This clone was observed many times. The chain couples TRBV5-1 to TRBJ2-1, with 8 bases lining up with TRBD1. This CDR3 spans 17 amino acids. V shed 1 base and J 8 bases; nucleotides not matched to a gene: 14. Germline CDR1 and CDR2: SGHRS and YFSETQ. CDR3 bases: TGCGCCAGCAGCTTGAACGGACAGGGTACACCTACCGATGAGCAGTTCTTC. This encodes CASSLNGQGTPTDEQFF.

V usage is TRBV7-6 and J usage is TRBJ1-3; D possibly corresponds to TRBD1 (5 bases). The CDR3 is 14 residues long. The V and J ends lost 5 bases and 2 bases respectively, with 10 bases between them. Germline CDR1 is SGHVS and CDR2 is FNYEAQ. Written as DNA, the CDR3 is TGTGCCAGCAGCCCCTCGGACACTGGAAACACCATATATTTT. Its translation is CASSPSDTGNTIYF.

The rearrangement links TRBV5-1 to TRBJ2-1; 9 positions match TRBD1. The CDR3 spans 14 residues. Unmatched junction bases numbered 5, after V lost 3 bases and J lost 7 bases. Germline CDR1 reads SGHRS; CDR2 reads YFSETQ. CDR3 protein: CASSYGTGSNEQFF. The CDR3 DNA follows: TGCGCCAGCAGCTATGGGACAGGGTCTAATGAGCAGTTCTTC.

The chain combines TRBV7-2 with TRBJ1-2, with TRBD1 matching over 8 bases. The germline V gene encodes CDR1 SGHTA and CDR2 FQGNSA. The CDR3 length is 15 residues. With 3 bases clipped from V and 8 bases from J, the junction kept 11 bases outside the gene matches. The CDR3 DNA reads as TGTGCCAGCAGCTTGCAGGGGGCGTTGCCTGGCGGCTACACCTTC. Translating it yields CASSLQGALPGGYTF. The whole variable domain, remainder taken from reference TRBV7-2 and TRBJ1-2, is GAGVSQSPSNKVTEKGKDVELRCDPISGHTALYWYRQSLGQGLEFLIYFQGNSAPDKSGLPSDRFSAERTGGSVSTLTIQRTQQEDSAVYLCASSLQGALPGGYTFGSGTRLTVV.

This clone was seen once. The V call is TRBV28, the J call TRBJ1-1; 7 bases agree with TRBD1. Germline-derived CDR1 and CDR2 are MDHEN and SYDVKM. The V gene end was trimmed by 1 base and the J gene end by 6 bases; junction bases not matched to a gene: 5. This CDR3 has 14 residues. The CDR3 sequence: CASSLLQGRAEAFF. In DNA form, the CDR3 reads TGTGCCAGCAGTTTATTACAGGGGCGCGCTGAAGCTTTCTTT.

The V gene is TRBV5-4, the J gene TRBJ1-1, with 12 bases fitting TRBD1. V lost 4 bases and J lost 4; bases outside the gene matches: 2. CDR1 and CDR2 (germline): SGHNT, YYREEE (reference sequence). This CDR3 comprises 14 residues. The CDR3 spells CASSRDRGRTEAFF. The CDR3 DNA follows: TGTGCCAGCAGCCGGGACAGGGGGCGCACTGAAGCTTTCTTT.

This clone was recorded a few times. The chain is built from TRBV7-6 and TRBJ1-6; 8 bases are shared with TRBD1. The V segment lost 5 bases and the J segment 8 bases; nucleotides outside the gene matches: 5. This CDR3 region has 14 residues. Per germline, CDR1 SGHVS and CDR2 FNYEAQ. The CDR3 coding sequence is TGTGCCAGCAGCCGGACAGGGAACTATTCACCCCTCCACTTT. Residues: CASSRTGNYSPLHF.

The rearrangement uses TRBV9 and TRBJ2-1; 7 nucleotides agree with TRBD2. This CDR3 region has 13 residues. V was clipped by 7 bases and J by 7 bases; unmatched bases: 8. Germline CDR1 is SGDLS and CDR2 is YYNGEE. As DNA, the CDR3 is TGTGCCAGCGGAGCGGGATCAAGTAATGAGCAGTTCTTC. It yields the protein CASGAGSSNEQFF.

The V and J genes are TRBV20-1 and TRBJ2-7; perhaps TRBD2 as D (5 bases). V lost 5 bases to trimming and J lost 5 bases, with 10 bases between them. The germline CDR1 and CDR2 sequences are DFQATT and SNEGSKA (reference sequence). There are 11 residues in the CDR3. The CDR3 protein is CSAGSSDEQYF. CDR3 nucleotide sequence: TGCAGTGCTGGGAGCTCGGACGAGCAGTACTTC.

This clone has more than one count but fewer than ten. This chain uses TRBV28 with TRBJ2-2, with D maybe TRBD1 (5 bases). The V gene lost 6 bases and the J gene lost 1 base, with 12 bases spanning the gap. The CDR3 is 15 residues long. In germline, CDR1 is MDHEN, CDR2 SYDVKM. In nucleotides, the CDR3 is TGTGCCAGCAGACGACAGTTTGAGAACACCGGGGAGCTGTTTTTT. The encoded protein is CASRRQFENTGELFF.

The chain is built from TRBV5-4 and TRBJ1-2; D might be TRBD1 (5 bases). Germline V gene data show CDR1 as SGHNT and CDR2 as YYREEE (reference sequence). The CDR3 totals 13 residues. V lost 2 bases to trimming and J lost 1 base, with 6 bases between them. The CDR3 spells CASSFDSNYGYTF. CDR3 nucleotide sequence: TGTGCCAGCAGCTTCGACAGTAACTATGGCTACACCTTC.

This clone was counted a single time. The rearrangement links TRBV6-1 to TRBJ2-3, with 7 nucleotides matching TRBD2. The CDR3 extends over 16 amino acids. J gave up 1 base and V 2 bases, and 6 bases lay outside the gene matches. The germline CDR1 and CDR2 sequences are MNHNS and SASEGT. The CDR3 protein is CASSETIGLGTDTQYF. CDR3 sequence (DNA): TGTGCCAGCAGTGAAACGATCGGACTAGGCACAGATACGCAGTATTTT.

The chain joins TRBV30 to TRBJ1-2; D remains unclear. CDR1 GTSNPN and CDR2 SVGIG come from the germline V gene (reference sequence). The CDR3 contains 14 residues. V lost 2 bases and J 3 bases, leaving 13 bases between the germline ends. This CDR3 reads CAWSRRARDYGYTF. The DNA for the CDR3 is TGTGCCTGGAGTAGGAGGGCTAGGGACTATGGCTACACCTTC.

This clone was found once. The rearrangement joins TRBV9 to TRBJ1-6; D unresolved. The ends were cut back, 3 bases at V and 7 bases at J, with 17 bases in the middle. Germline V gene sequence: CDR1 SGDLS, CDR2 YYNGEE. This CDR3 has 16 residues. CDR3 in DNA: TGTGCCAGCAGCGCGGGGAGCGGTTACCAGAATTCACCCCTCCACTTT. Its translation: CASSAGSGYQNSPLHF.

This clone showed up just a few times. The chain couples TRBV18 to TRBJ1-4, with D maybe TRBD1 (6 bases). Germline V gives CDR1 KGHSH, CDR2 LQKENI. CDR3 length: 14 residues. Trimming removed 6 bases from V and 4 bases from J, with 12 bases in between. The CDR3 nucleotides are TGTGCCAGCTCCCATGGACAGAGTAATGAAAAACTGTTTTTT. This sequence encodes CASSHGQSNEKLFF.

CDR3 nucleotide sequence: TGTGCCAGCGGCGGAGGACGGACTGAAAAACTGTTTTTT. It specifies CASGGGRTEKLFF. The chain combines TRBV7-8 with TRBJ1-4; D is undetermined. The CDR3 totals 13 residues. Germline CDR1 and CDR2: SGHVS and FQNEAQ. Trimming took 8 bases from V and 7 from J, leaving 14 bases between them.

The CDR3, as DNA: TGTGCCAGTAGTCCTCAGGGGGCCGGGGCCAACGTCCTGACTTTC. This codes for CASSPQGAGANVLTF. The gene calls are TRBV19 and TRBJ2-6; TRBD1 aligns across 8 bases. Trimming took 5 bases from V and 4 from J; bases not matched to a gene: 4. Germline-derived CDR1 and CDR2 are LNHDA and SQIVND (reference sequence). The CDR3 consists of 15 residues.

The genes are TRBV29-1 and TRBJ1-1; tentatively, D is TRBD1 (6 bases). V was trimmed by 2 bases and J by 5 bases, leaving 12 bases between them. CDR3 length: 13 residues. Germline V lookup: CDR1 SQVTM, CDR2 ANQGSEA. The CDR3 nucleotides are TGCAGCGTTGAAACAGGGTGGGGAACTGAAGCTTTCTTT. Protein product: CSVETGWGTEAFF.